The text below deals with one TCR beta chain. Its antigen is unidentified. Assay: immunoSEQ multiplex PCR; the TCRdb copy retains only in-frame clones and omits some. The data show 70,000 or so clones, approximately 90% seen once. The sample comes from a study of OX40 agonist ivuxolimab in advanced cancers. Study observations and caveats: The study found that CD8+ T cells averaged more expanded clones than CD4+.

The V and J ends lost 5 bases and 4 bases respectively, with 3 bases between them. Germline lookup yields CDR1 SGHTA and CDR2 FQGNSA. This CDR3 has 11 amino acids. Blood specimens came from baseline, cycle 4 day 1, and cycle 7 day 1. This specimen consisted of CD4+ or CD8+ T cells sorted from blood, obtained in a trial of the OX40 agonist ivuxolimab. This sequence was found in an adult with an advanced solid tumor such as melanoma, head and neck, liver or kidney cancer. The chain recombines TRBV7-2 with TRBJ2-1, with D unclear. The CDR3 region has the DNA TGTGCCAGCAGCCCATACAATGAGCAGTTCTTC. Translating it yields CASSPYNEQFF. Drawing the rest from reference TRBV7-2 and TRBJ2-1, the complete variable domain is GAGVSQSPSNKVTEKGKDVELRCDPISGHTALYWYRQSLGQGLEFLIYFQGNSAPDKSGLPSDRFSAERTGGSVSTLTIQRTQQEDSAVYLCASSPYNEQFFGPGTRLTVL.